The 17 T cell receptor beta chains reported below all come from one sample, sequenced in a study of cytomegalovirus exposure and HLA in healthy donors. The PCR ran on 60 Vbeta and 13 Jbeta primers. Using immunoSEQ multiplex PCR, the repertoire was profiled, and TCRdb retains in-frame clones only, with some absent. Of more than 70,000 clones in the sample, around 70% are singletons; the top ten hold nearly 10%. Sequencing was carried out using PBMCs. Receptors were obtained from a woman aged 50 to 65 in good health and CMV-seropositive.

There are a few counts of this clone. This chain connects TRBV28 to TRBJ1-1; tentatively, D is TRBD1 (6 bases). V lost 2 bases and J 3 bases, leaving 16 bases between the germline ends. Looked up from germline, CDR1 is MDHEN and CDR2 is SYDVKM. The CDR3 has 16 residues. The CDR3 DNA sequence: TGTGCCAGCAGTTTACGTCAGGGGTTTAGGGACACTGAAGCTTTCTTT. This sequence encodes CASSLRQGFRDTEAFF.

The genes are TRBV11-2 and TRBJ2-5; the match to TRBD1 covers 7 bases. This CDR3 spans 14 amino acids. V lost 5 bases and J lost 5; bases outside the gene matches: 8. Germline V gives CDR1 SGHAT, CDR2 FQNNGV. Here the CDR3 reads CASSAGTALETQYF. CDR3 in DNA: TGTGCCAGCAGCGCCGGGACAGCCCTTGAGACCCAGTACTTC. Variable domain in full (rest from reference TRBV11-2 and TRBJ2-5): EAGVAQSPRYKIIEKRQSVAFWCNPISGHATLYWYQQILGQGPKLLIQFQNNGVVDDSQLPKDRFSAERLKGVDSTLKIQPAKLEDSAVYLCASSAGTALETQYFGPGTRLLVL.

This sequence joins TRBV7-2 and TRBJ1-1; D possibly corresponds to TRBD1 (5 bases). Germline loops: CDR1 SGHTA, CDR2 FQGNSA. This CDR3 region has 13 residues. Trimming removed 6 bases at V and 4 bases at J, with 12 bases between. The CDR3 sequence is CASRQTDSTEAFF. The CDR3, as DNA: TGTGCCAGCAGACAGACAGATTCCACTGAAGCTTTCTTT.

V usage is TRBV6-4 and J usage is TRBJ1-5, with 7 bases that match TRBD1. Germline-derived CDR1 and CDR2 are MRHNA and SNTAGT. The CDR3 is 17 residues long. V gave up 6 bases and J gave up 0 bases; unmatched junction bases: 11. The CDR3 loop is CASSQNPDRVSNQPQHF. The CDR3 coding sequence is TGTGCCAGCAGCCAAAACCCCGACAGGGTTAGCAATCAGCCCCAGCATTTT.

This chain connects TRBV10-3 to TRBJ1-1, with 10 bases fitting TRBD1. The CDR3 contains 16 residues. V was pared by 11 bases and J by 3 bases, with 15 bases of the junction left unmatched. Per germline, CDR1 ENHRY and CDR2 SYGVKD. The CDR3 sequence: CASKRGQGSKDTEAFF. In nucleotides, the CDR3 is TGTGCCTCCAAAAGGGGACAGGGGAGCAAGGACACTGAAGCTTTCTTT.

The CDR3, as DNA: TGTGCCAGCAGCCAGGGACTAGCGGGAGAAATCTTCGAGCAGTACTTC. Translating gives CASSQGLAGEIFEQYF. J is TRBJ2-7 and V is TRBV13; 14 bases match TRBD2. Losses at the gene ends were 5 bases for V and 6 bases for J; bases not matched to a gene: 9. This CDR3 is built from 16 residues. Germline assignment: CDR1 PRHDT and CDR2 FYEKMQ (reference sequence).

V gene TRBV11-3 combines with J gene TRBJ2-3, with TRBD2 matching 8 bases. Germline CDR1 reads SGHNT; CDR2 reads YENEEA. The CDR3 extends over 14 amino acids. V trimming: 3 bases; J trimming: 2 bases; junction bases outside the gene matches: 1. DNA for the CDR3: TGTGCCAGCAGCTTCGGGGGGGCCACAGATACGCAGTATTTT. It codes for CASSFGGATDTQYF.

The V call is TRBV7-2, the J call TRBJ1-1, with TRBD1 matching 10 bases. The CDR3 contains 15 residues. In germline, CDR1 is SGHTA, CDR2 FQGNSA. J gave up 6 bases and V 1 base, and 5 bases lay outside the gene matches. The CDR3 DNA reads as TGTGCCAGCAGCTTAGTGGGACAGGGGATTGCTGAAGCTTTCTTT. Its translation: CASSLVGQGIAEAFF.

The CDR3, as DNA: TGCAGCGTTGTCCCGGGTTCCGGGGCCAACGTCCTGACTTTC. Encoded protein: CSVVPGSGANVLTF. J is TRBJ2-6 and V is TRBV29-1; D remains ambiguous. This CDR3 has 14 amino acids. Germline values: CDR1 SQVTM, CDR2 ANQGSEA. Trimming left V 4 bases short and J 4 bases short, with 11 bases between.

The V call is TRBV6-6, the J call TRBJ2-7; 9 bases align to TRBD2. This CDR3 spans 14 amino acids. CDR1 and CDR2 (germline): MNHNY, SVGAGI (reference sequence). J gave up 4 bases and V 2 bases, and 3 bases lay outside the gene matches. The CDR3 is CASSYSGGQYEQYF. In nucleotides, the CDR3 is TGTGCCAGCAGTTACAGCGGGGGGCAGTACGAGCAGTACTTC.

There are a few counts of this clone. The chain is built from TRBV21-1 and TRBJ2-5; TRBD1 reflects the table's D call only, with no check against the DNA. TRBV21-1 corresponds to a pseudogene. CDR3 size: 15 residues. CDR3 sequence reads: CASSKKGQLGETQYF. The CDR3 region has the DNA TGTGCCAGCAGCAAAAAGGGACAACTAGGAGAGACCCAGTACTTC.

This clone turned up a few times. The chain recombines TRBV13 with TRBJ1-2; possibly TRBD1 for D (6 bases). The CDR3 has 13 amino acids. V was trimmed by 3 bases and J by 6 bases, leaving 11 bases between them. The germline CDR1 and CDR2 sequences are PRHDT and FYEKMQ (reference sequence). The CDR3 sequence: CASSFRGAHGYTF. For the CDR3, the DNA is TGTGCCAGCAGCTTCAGGGGTGCCCATGGCTACACCTTC.

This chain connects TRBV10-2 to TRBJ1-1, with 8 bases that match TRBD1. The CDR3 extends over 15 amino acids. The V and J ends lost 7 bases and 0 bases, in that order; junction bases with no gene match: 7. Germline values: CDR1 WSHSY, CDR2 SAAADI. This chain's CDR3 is CASKWQGAMNTEAFF. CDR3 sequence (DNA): TGCGCCAGCAAATGGCAGGGGGCGATGAACACTGAAGCTTTCTTT.

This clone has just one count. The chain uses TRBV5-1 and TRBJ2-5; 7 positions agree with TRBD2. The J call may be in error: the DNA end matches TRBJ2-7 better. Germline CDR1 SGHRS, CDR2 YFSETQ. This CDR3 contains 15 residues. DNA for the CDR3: TGCGCCAGCAGCTTGGCCTTAGGGAGGGAACACGAGCAGTACTTC. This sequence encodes CASSLALGREHEQYF.

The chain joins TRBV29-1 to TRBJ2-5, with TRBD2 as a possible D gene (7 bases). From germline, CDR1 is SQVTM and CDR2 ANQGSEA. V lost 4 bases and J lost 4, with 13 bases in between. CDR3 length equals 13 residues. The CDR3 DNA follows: TGCAGCGTTGCGGGGGGCATCGGAGAGACCCAGTACTTC. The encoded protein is CSVAGGIGETQYF.

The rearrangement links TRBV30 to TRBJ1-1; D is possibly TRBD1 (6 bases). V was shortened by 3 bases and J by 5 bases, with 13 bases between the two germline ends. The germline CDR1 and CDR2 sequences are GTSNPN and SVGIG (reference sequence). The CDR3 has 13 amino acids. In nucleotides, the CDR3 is TGTGCCTGGAGCAGGGGAATTGGAACTGAAGCTTTCTTT. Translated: CAWSRGIGTEAFF.

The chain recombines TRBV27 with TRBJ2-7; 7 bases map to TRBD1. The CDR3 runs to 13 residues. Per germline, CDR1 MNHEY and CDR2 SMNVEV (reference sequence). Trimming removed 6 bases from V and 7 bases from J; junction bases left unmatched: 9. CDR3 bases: TGTGCCAGCAGACCGGGACAGCTTTGGGAGCAGTACTTC. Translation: CASRPGQLWEQYF.